Below, 20 T cell receptor beta chains from the same sample are listed, as sequenced in a study of identical twins. TCRdb itself ran the 5' RACE reads through MiXCR, one entry per CDR3 protein. The sample shows about 530,000 distinct CDR3 sequences, 20% to 25% of them seen only once. These data also featured in a second study, about yellow fever vaccine responses in identical twins.

The sequencing input was CD4+ T cells sorted from blood. The source is a woman aged 18-29 years in good health.

In its sample, this clonotype was seen a few times. The chain combines TRBV5-1 with TRBJ2-2, with 7 bases matching TRBD1. Per the germline V gene, CDR1 is SGHRS and CDR2 is YFSETQ. This CDR3 comprises 15 residues. Trimming cost V 2 bases and J 4 bases; bases outside gene matches: 5. This chain's CDR3 is CASSFDRASTGELFF. CDR3 bases: TGCGCCAGCAGCTTTGACAGGGCGAGCACCGGGGAGCTGTTTTTT. The full variable domain, with the rest looked up from reference TRBV5-1 and TRBJ2-2, is KAGVTQTPRYLIKTRGQQVTLSCSPISGHRSVSWYQQTPGQGLQFLFEYFSETQRNKGNFPGRFSGRQFSNSRSEMNVSTLELGDSALYLCASSFDRASTGELFFGEGSRLTVL.

This clonotype appeared a few times. This sequence joins TRBV4-1 and TRBJ1-5, with D unresolved. The CDR3 totals 13 residues. Trimming cost V 1 base and J 7 bases, with 8 bases left between them. CDR1 MGHRA and CDR2 YSYEKL come from the germline V gene. The CDR3 region is CASSQVPSQPQHF. The CDR3 DNA reads TGCGCCAGCAGCCAAGTTCCTTCCCAGCCCCAGCATTTT.

There are a few counts of this clonotype. This chain uses TRBV3-1 with TRBJ2-3, with 9 nucleotides matching TRBD2. V lost 0 bases to trimming and J lost 6 bases; unmatched junction nucleotides: 7. This CDR3 has 16 residues. Germline V gene sequence: CDR1 LGHDT, CDR2 YNNKEL (reference sequence). CDR3 sequence (DNA): TGTGCCAGCAGCCAAGATTCTGGGACTAGCTTCGATACGCAGTATTTT. It specifies CASSQDSGTSFDTQYF.

In this sample, this clonotype turned up a few times. J is TRBJ2-1 and V is TRBV5-1; D unresolved. V shed 1 base and J shed 2 bases, with 16 bases lying between them. The CDR3 covers 17 residues. From germline, CDR1 is SGHRS and CDR2 YFSETQ. The CDR3 region has the DNA TGCGCCAGCAGCTTGTCCGTGGGTCGACGTCCCTACAATGAGCAGTTCTTC. Translation: CASSLSVGRRPYNEQFF.

In its sample, this clonotype was seen a few times. This chain joins TRBV3-1 and TRBJ1-4; D not certain. Trimming took 8 bases from V and 6 from J, leaving 16 bases between them. The germline V gene has CDR1 LGHDT and CDR2 YNNKEL (reference sequence). This CDR3 has 14 residues. Here the CDR3 DNA reads TGTGCCAGCGGATCGGGAAGGAATGATGAAAAACTGTTTTTT. It codes for CASGSGRNDEKLFF.

The CDR3 DNA reads TGTGCCAGCAGTTACGGGGGAGAGTCCTACGAGCAGTACTTC. It yields the protein CASSYGGESYEQYF. The chain carries TRBV6-5 and TRBJ2-7, with D perhaps assigned TRBD1 or TRBD2 (5 bases each). Germline V gene lookup returns CDR1 MNHEY and CDR2 SVGAGI. V shed 2 bases and J shed 1 base, with 9 bases lying between them. CDR3 length: 14 amino acids.

This clonotype was found a few times. The chain has TRBV5-1 and TRBJ1-1; D unclear. The germline gives CDR1 SGHRS, CDR2 YFSETQ. This CDR3 has 12 residues. Trimming removed 6 bases from V and 1 base from J, with 7 bases in between. The DNA of the CDR3 is TGCGCCAGCAAGGATGCGAACACTGAAGCTTTCTTT. Translation gives CASKDANTEAFF.

The chain employs TRBV15 and TRBJ1-6, with 7 nucleotides matching TRBD1. Germline V gives CDR1 LNHNV, CDR2 YYDKDF (reference sequence). V shed 2 bases, J shed 9 bases, and the junction held 13 bases outside the gene matches. The CDR3 totals 17 residues. CDR3 sequence (DNA): TGTGCCACCAGCAGAAAAAGAACGACAGGGAACGGTTCACCCCTCCACTTT. It codes for CATSRKRTTGNGSPLHF.

The chain employs TRBV27 and TRBJ2-4; 7 nucleotides align to TRBD1. V lost 5 bases, J lost 3 bases, and 7 bases stayed unmatched. The CDR3 runs to 15 residues. Germline lookup yields CDR1 MNHEY and CDR2 SMNVEV (reference sequence). For the CDR3, the DNA is TGTGCCAGCAGTACGACAGGGTGGGACAAAAACATTCAGTACTTC. As protein: CASSTTGWDKNIQYF.

The chain's CDR3 is CASSTKPGLEAFF. The DNA for the CDR3 is TGCGCCAGCAGCACAAAGCCGGGCCTTGAAGCTTTCTTT. The chain joins TRBV5-1 to TRBJ1-1; D gene ambiguous. From germline, CDR1 is SGHRS and CDR2 YFSETQ. The V end lost 4 bases, the J end lost 7 bases, and 14 bases lay between the germline ends. This CDR3 has 13 residues.

The rearrangement links TRBV20-1 to TRBJ2-2; 9 bases fit TRBD1. This CDR3 is built from 13 residues. V dropped 7 bases and J dropped 7; count of bases not matched to a gene: 7. Germline assignment: CDR1 DFQATT and CDR2 SNEGSKA (reference sequence). CDR3 coding DNA: TGCAGTGTCCGGACAGGGGAAGACGGGGAGCTGTTTTTT. Protein product: CSVRTGEDGELFF.

The rearrangement joins TRBV19 to TRBJ1-4; D ambiguous. Trimming removed 4 bases at V and 7 bases at J, with 10 bases between. Germline CDR1 LNHDA, CDR2 SQIVND (reference sequence). The CDR3 length is 13 residues. Here the CDR3 reads CASSNRPGEKLFF. CDR3 DNA: TGTGCCAGTAGTAATCGGCCGGGTGAAAAACTGTTTTTT.

This clonotype was counted between two and nine times. This CDR3 reads CASSLVGTTGEQYV. In DNA form, the CDR3 reads TGTGCCAGCAGCTTAGTGGGGACTACGGGCGAGCAGTACGTC. The V and J genes are TRBV7-8 and TRBJ2-7; 7 nucleotides align to TRBD2. The CDR3 contains 14 residues. Germline assignment: CDR1 SGHVS and CDR2 FQNEAQ. The V segment lost 1 base and the J segment 6 bases; nucleotides outside the gene matches: 6.

DNA for the CDR3: TGTGCCAGCAGTCCCCCGGGTAGGGGCTACGAGCAGTACTTC. It specifies CASSPPGRGYEQYF. The V gene is TRBV12-3 or TRBV12-4, the J gene TRBJ2-7; D perhaps matches TRBD1 (5 bases). Trimming took off 5 bases at V and 3 bases at J, with 14 bases between the two ends. The CDR3 totals 14 residues.

This clonotype turned up a few times. The rearrangement links TRBV5-6 to TRBJ2-7; TRBD1 might be the D (6 bases). Germline loops: CDR1 SGHDT, CDR2 YYEEEE. Trimming left V 2 bases short and J 5 bases short, with 11 bases between. This CDR3 spans 13 amino acids. The CDR3 DNA reads as TGTGCCAGCAGCTTAGCAGGGGTCCACGAGCAGTACGTC. Its protein is CASSLAGVHEQYV.

This sequence joins TRBV29-1 and TRBJ2-5, with TRBD2 matching 13 bases. The CDR3 is made up of 15 amino acids. Germline-derived CDR1 and CDR2 are SQVTM and ANQGSEA. With V trimmed by 3 bases and J by 3 bases, 4 bases remained unmatched. Here the CDR3 reads CSVDLGLAGEETQYF. CDR3 nucleotides: TGCAGCGTTGACCTTGGACTAGCGGGGGAAGAGACCCAGTACTTC. The full variable domain, its missing parts supplied by reference TRBV29-1 and TRBJ2-5, is SAVISQKPSRDICQRGTSLTIQCQVDSQVTMMFWYRQQPGQSLTLIATANQGSEATYESGFVIDKFPISRPNLTFSTLTVSNMSPEDSSIYLCSVDLGLAGEETQYFGPGTRLLVL.

V is TRBV14 and J is TRBJ1-2; possible D gene TRBD1, 5 bases. Looked up from germline, CDR1 is SGHDN and CDR2 is FVKESK. The CDR3 loop spans 14 amino acids. Deletions cut 0 bases from V and 3 bases from J, with 8 bases between. Here the CDR3 reads CASSQDGGYYGYTF. The CDR3 nucleotides are TGTGCCAGCAGCCAAGATGGGGGTTACTATGGCTACACCTTC.

The V call is TRBV12-3 or TRBV12-4, the J call TRBJ2-7; possibly TRBD1 or TRBD2 for D (5 bases each). The CDR3 is made up of 15 amino acids. The ends were cut back, 3 bases at V and 3 bases at J, with 15 bases in the middle. The CDR3 DNA reads TGTGCCAGCAGTTTGAGAGGGGCTCCCCACTACGAGCAGTACTTC. It codes for CASSLRGAPHYEQYF.

The chain uses TRBV3-1 and TRBJ1-2; a weak D match, TRBD1 (5 bases). Between the trimmed V and J ends, which lost 2 bases and 4 bases, there was a span of 14 bases. CDR1 is LGHDT and CDR2 is YNNKEL in the germline V gene (reference sequence). The CDR3 loop spans 15 amino acids. The CDR3 region has the DNA TGTGCCAGCAGCCAAAGGGGAGAGGGCGGCTATGGCTACACCTTC. This codes for CASSQRGEGGYGYTF.

Ten or more counts support this clonotype. The rearrangement uses TRBV5-5 and TRBJ2-1; 10 nucleotides line up with TRBD1. Per germline, CDR1 SGHKS and CDR2 YYEKEE (reference sequence). With V trimmed by 7 bases and J by 6 bases, 10 bases remained unmatched. This CDR3 comprises 15 residues. The CDR3 is CASCRGTGVANEQFF. For the CDR3, the DNA is TGTGCCAGCTGCCGCGGGACAGGGGTTGCCAATGAGCAGTTCTTC.